These 14 T cell receptor beta chains were all obtained from the same sample, sequenced in a study of radiation and T cells in renal cell carcinoma. Time point meaning: blood 2 weeks post-SBRT. Treatment in this sample: 15 Gy SBRT to primary tumor, nephrectomy 4 weeks later. Sequencing used immunoSEQ multiplex PCR; TCRdb keeps in-frame clones, though not all of them. The table has roughly 130,000 clones, 80% to 90% seen once; the top ten hold around 2%. Sample: blood, taken from a patient whose treatment included radiotherapy and nephrectomy. These receptors originate from a woman aged 55 to 70 with renal cell carcinoma.

This clone was counted a few times. The chain is built from TRBV4-2 and TRBJ1-1; D unclear. The CDR3 has 14 residues. Germline V gene data show CDR1 as LGHNA and CDR2 as YNFKEQ. The ends were cut back, 1 base at V and 0 bases at J, with 6 bases in the middle. The CDR3 reads CASSQGLMNTEAFF. DNA of the CDR3: TGTGCCAGCAGCCAAGGACTGATGAACACTGAAGCTTTCTTT.

This chain joins TRBV29-1 and TRBJ1-1; 7 bases map to TRBD1. Trimming cost V 6 bases and J 5 bases; bases outside gene matches: 9. Germline-derived CDR1 and CDR2 are SQVTM and ANQGSEA. The CDR3 sequence is 13 residues long. The CDR3 region has the DNA TGCAGCGTCCGCCGGGACAGCTCTACTGAAGCTTTCTTT. Its translation is CSVRRDSSTEAFF.

A few counts support this clone. The chain has TRBV28 and TRBJ1-2, with TRBD1 identical over 8 bases. The CDR3 extends over 15 amino acids. The V gene end was trimmed by 4 bases and the J gene end by 6 bases; junction bases not matched to a gene: 10. Germline CDR1 is MDHEN and CDR2 is SYDVKM. CDR3 DNA: TGTGCCAGCAGTTCCCCAGGGGGCGCGCTTGATGGCTACACCTTC. Its protein product is CASSSPGGALDGYTF.

The chain uses TRBV7-9 and TRBJ2-7; D uncertain. Trimming shortened V by 1 base and J by 9 bases, and 13 bases separated the two germline ends. The germline CDR1 and CDR2 sequences are SEHNR and FQNEAQ (reference sequence). There are 13 residues in the CDR3. CDR3 coding DNA: TGTGCCAGCAGCTTAGGTTTGGCAGTAGGGCAGTACTTC. Its translation: CASSLGLAVGQYF.

The chain carries TRBV11-2 and TRBJ1-1; D not resolved. V was shortened by 5 bases and J by 3 bases, with 10 bases between the two germline ends. The CDR3 covers 13 residues. The V gene's germline CDR1 is SGHAT and CDR2 FQNNGV. CDR3 protein: CASSVRADTEAFF. The CDR3 DNA sequence: TGTGCCAGCAGCGTTCGTGCGGACACTGAAGCTTTCTTT.

CDR3 in DNA: TGCGCCAGCAGCTCGCCAGGGTCTGGGGCCAACGTCCTGACTTTC. Protein product: CASSSPGSGANVLTF. The chain uses TRBV5-1 and TRBJ2-6; D is possibly TRBD1 (5 bases). CDR3 length equals 15 residues. Germline loops: CDR1 SGHRS, CDR2 YFSETQ. The V and J ends lost 3 bases and 1 base respectively, with 8 bases between them. The full variable domain, with the rest looked up from reference TRBV5-1 and TRBJ2-6, is KAGVTQTPRYLIKTRGQQVTLSCSPISGHRSVSWYQQTPGQGLQFLFEYFSETQRNKGNFPGRFSGRQFSNSRSEMNVSTLELGDSALYLCASSSPGSGANVLTFGAGSRLTVL.

This sequence joins TRBV7-2 and TRBJ2-3; no definite D call. Trimming left V 4 bases short and J 1 base short, with 12 bases between. Germline loops: CDR1 SGHTA, CDR2 FQGNSA. The CDR3 sequence is 15 residues long. As DNA, the CDR3 is TGTGCCAGCAGCTCCTATCGGGCGCGCACAGATACGCAGTATTTT. This translates into CASSSYRARTDTQYF.

The table lists this clone with a few counts. This sequence joins TRBV11-1 and TRBJ1-4; the D gene is possibly TRBD1 (5 bases). Germline CDR1 and CDR2: SGHAT and FQDESV (reference sequence). V lost 4 bases and J 4 bases, leaving 13 bases between the germline ends. The CDR3 has 15 amino acids. The CDR3 region is CASSSFGTYNEKLFF. The CDR3 nucleotides read TGTGCCAGCAGCTCCTTTGGGACTTATAATGAAAAACTGTTTTTT.

This clone was recorded a few times. The V and J genes are TRBV7-8 and TRBJ1-1; no reliable D call. Trimming took off 3 bases at V and 6 bases at J, with 8 bases between the two ends. The CDR3 sequence is 12 residues long. In germline, CDR1 is SGHVS, CDR2 FQNEAQ. CDR3 in amino acids: CASSFDFAEAFF. The CDR3 bases are TGTGCCAGCAGCTTCGATTTCGCTGAAGCTTTCTTT.

This chain uses TRBV6-5 with TRBJ1-5, with D possibly being TRBD1 (6 bases). CDR3 length: 15 amino acids. Trimming left V 3 bases short and J 2 bases short, with 11 bases between. Germline CDR1 reads MNHEY; CDR2 reads SVGAGI. This chain's CDR3 is CASSYRGGGNQPQHF. CDR3 in DNA: TGTGCCAGCAGTTATCGTGGGGGCGGCAATCAGCCCCAGCATTTT.

Only one count was recorded for this clone. V gene TRBV6-6 combines with J gene TRBJ1-1; D is perhaps TRBD1 (6 bases). Deletions cut 5 bases from V and 3 bases from J, with 13 bases between. The CDR3 sequence is 14 residues long. Germline loops: CDR1 MNHNY, CDR2 SVGAGI (reference sequence). The CDR3 DNA follows: TGTGCCAGCAGTCCCAGGGGTGAGCACACTGAAGCTTTCTTT. Protein: CASSPRGEHTEAFF.

This clone turned up a few times. The CDR3 sequence is CASSPREFF. The DNA for the CDR3 is TGTGCCAGCAGCCCCCGCGAGTTCTTT. The chain is built from TRBV11-1 and TRBJ1-1; D gene uncertain. This CDR3 comprises 9 residues. The germline V gene encodes CDR1 SGHAT and CDR2 FQDESV (reference sequence). The V gene lost 5 bases and the J gene lost 14 bases, with 9 bases spanning the gap.

The genes are TRBV6-6 and TRBJ1-2; D perhaps matches TRBD1 (5 bases). Trimming removed 2 bases from V and 3 bases from J, with 16 bases in between. There are 16 residues in the CDR3. The V gene's germline CDR1 is MNHNY and CDR2 SVGAGI (reference sequence). In DNA form, the CDR3 reads TGTGCCAGCAGTTACGGCAAGATTCGGGGGGACTATGGCTACACCTTC. As protein: CASSYGKIRGDYGYTF.

The chain carries TRBV7-2 and TRBJ2-3; D perhaps matches TRBD1 (5 bases). This CDR3 has 12 residues. V lost 5 bases, J lost 10 bases, and 13 bases lay in between. CDR1 is SGHTA, CDR2 FQGNSA, per germline. The chain's CDR3 is CASSLKDTAQYF. The CDR3 DNA is TGTGCCAGCAGCCTGAAGGACACGGCGCAGTATTTT.